The clone carrying this TCR beta chain was detected many times. Its target is unknown. Construction of TCR beta libraries relied on iRepertoire HTBI primers and on Arm-PCR targeting CDR3 regions. TCRdb called the multiplex PCR reads again in MiXCR, with one record for every CDR3 protein. The sample has a few hundred thousand distinct CDR3 sequences, around 15% seen once. This entry is derived from a study of regulatory T cells in long-lasting Graves disease. General study findings and limits: The persistent group shared 2,500 to 3,000 public clonotypes, more than the 950 to 1,000 shared by new patients. Persistent Graves' disease cases displayed lower TCR diversity than newly diagnosed ones.

The time point was: newly diagnosed GD, antithyroid drugs for less than 3 months. RNA isolated from PBMCs was used to make the TCR library. The same data also went into a second study, on T cells in Graves' hyperthyroidism and ophthalmopathy. As reported in that work: Prediction of ophthalmopathy progression came a median around 6.5 months pre-onset.

The source material was peripheral blood mononuclear cells (PBMCs), sampled at new diagnosis, from a patient treated with antithyroid drugs. The sequence was collected from a woman younger than 35 with Graves disease.

CDR3: CASSSTSYEQYF. CDR3 nucleotide sequence: TGTGCCAGCAGCTCGACCTCCTACGAGCAGTACTTC. The chain carries TRBV11-1 and TRBJ2-7; D is uncertain. Trimming stripped 4 bases from V and 0 bases from J, with 4 bases between. The CDR3 has 12 residues. The germline V gene has CDR1 SGHAT and CDR2 FQDESV (reference sequence).